These T cell receptor beta chains were read from a single sample in a study of blood T cell repertoires in COVID-19. Only in-frame clones appear in the TCRdb table, and some are missing; sequencing was by immunoSEQ multiplex PCR. The top ten clones hold around 1.9% of a sample with approximately 500,000 clones, approximately 87% of them seen once. The sequenced material came from PBMCs or T cells enriched from blood (not recorded which). These receptors all stem from a woman in her forties who had recovered from COVID-19. CDR3s include the opening cysteine and the closing phenylalanine or tryptophan. A D gene is named only where the DNA matches it firmly. For some rows the clone size is stated as once, few or many, or as a class when expanded; others skip it.

v_call	clone_size	d_call	j_call	cdr3_aa	cdr3_nt
TRBV19	once	TRBD1	TRBJ1-1	CASSIGGGLLNTEAFF	TGTGCCAGTAGTATAGGAGGGGGCCTACTGAACACTGAAGCTTTCTTT
TRBV14	NA	TRBD1	TRBJ1-1	CASSQLTDRANTEAFF	TGTGCCAGCAGCCAACTAACGGACAGGGCAAACACTGAAGCTTTCTTT
TRBV29-1	NA	NA	TRBJ1-1	CSVGKDRYTEAFF	TGCAGCGTCGGGAAGGACAGATACACTGAAGCTTTCTTT
TRBV5-4	NA	NA	TRBJ1-3	CASSYDRNTIYF	TGTGCCAGCAGCTACGACAGAAACACCATATATTTT
TRBV5-4	NA	TRBD2	TRBJ2-5	CASSQRTSSQETQYF	TGTGCCAGCAGCCAAAGGACTAGTAGTCAAGAGACCCAGTACTTC
TRBV27	NA	TRBD2	TRBJ2-7	CASSPLIGRERDEQYF	TGTGCCAGCAGTCCCCTTATCGGGAGGGAAAGAGACGAGCAGTACTTC
TRBV2	NA	NA	TRBJ2-7	CASSPTGYSYEQYF	TGTGCCAGCAGCCCAACGGGGTACTCCTACGAGCAGTACTTC
TRBV14	NA	TRBD1	TRBJ2-7	CASSSRTGGAEQYF	TGTGCCAGCAGCTCGAGGACAGGGGGCGCCGAGCAGTACTTC
TRBV27	NA	NA	TRBJ1-2	CASSLKGQIYGYTF	TGTGCCAGCAGTTTAAAAGGACAGATCTATGGCTACACCTTC
TRBV15	NA	NA	TRBJ1-2	CATSRVGQGRGYTF	TGTGCCACCAGCAGAGTCGGGCAGGGAAGAGGCTACACCTTC
TRBV7-8	NA	NA	TRBJ1-1	CASSPRFAEAFF	TGTGCCAGCAGCCCGCGATTTGCTGAAGCTTTCTTT
TRBV7-9	NA	TRBD1	TRBJ2-3	CASSFQTGGMTDTQYF	TGTGCCAGCAGCTTCCAAACAGGGGGGATGACAGATACGCAGTATTTT
TRBV7-9	NA	TRBD1	TRBJ2-3	CAIPPGTGLSTDTQYF	TGTGCCATCCCGCCTGGGACAGGGCTTAGCACAGATACGCAGTATTTT
TRBV5-4	NA	NA	TRBJ2-7	CASSPRPGDSYEQYF	TGTGCCAGCAGCCCGAGACCGGGGGACTCCTACGAGCAGTACTTC
TRBV13	NA	TRBD2	TRBJ2-1	CASSTTGTSPENEQFF	TGTGCCAGCAGCACCACCGGGACTAGCCCCGAGAATGAGCAGTTCTTC
TRBV2	NA	TRBD1	TRBJ2-3	CASMDRGRFADTQYF	TGTGCCAGCATGGACAGGGGAAGATTTGCAGATACGCAGTATTTT
TRBV5-4	NA	NA	TRBJ2-6	CASSLARDSGANVLTF	TGTGCCAGCAGCTTGGCCCGGGACTCTGGGGCCAACGTCCTGACTTTC
TRBV7-2	NA	NA	TRBJ1-1	CASNFPKGGLQGAFF	TGTGCCAGCAACTTCCCTAAGGGGGGGCTACAAGGAGCTTTCTTT
TRBV7-9	NA	NA	TRBJ2-2	CASSLIEDYLTGELFF	TGTGCCAGCAGCTTGATAGAGGACTACCTCACCGGGGAGCTGTTTTTT
TRBV19	NA	TRBD2	TRBJ2-5	CASRENSGRRAETQYF	TGTGCCAGTAGGGAAAATAGCGGGAGGAGGGCGGAGACCCAGTACTTC
TRBV11-3	NA	NA	TRBJ2-1	CASSLLYNEQFF	TGTGCCAGCAGCCTACTTTACAATGAGCAGTTCTTC
TRBV3-1/TRBV3-2	NA	TRBD1	TRBJ1-2	CASSPPGQGSPYYGYTF	TGTGCCAGCAGCCCCCCGGGACAGGGAAGCCCCTACTATGGCTACACCTTC
TRBV9	NA	NA	TRBJ1-4	CASSVGQGFTNEKLFF	TGTGCCAGCAGCGTAGGGCAGGGTTTTACTAATGAAAAACTGTTTTTT
TRBV12-3/TRBV12-4	NA	NA	TRBJ1-2	CASSLAGAYGYTF	TGTGCCAGCAGTTTAGCAGGGGCCTATGGCTACACCTTC
TRBV7-8	NA	TRBD1	TRBJ1-2	CASSLAQGAGYGYTF	TGTGCCAGCAGCTTAGCGCAGGGGGCAGGCTATGGCTACACCTTC
TRBV5-4	NA	TRBD1	TRBJ1-2	CASSLFRGLGYTF	TGTGCCAGCAGCTTGTTTAGGGGGCTCGGCTACACCTTC
TRBV6-2/TRBV6-3	NA	TRBD1	TRBJ1-2	CASSQGQLSGYTF	TGTGCCAGCAGTCAGGGACAGTTGTCTGGCTACACCTTC
TRBV5-1	NA	NA	TRBJ1-1	CASSLPGDEAFF	TGCGCCAGCAGCTTGCCAGGGGATGAAGCTTTCTTT
TRBV4-1	NA	TRBD1	TRBJ1-2	CASSHIGTGDVYGYTF	TGCGCCAGCAGCCATATAGGGACAGGGGACGTCTATGGCTACACCTTC
TRBV11-2	NA	NA	TRBJ1-2	CASSLEGATGYGYTF	TGTGCCAGCAGCTTAGAAGGCGCCACGGGGTATGGCTACACCTTC
TRBV4-1	NA	NA	TRBJ1-1	CASGPKFMNTEAFF	TGCGCCAGCGGGCCGAAGTTCATGAACACTGAAGCTTTCTTT
TRBV10-2	once	NA	TRBJ2-6	CASSPRAGNVLTF	TGCGCCAGCTCCCCTAGGGCAGGGAACGTCCTGACTTTC
TRBV27	NA	TRBD2	TRBJ2-1	CASLRLADNEQFF	TGTGCCAGCCTTAGACTAGCGGACAATGAGCAGTTCTTC
TRBV30	NA	NA	TRBJ1-6	CAWSAENNSPLHF	TGTGCCTGGAGTGCTGAGAATAATTCACCCCTCCACTTT
TRBV20-1	NA	NA	TRBJ2-1	CSASRREYNNEQFF	TGCAGTGCTAGTCGCAGGGAATATAACAATGAGCAGTTCTTC
TRBV9	NA	NA	TRBJ1-5	CASSGGDSNQPQHF	TGTGCCAGCAGCGGGGGAGATAGCAATCAGCCCCAGCATTTT
TRBV15	NA	NA	TRBJ2-7	CATSRARQGSAYEQYF	TGTGCCACCAGCAGAGCACGGCAAGGCAGCGCCTACGAGCAGTACTTC
TRBV2	once	TRBD2	TRBJ2-1	CASRVTSGSGSEQFF	TGTGCCAGCAGGGTTACTAGCGGGAGCGGCAGTGAGCAGTTCTTC
TRBV2	few	TRBD1	TRBJ2-7	CACRRTGRYEQYF	TGTGCCTGCCGGAGGACAGGGCGGTACGAGCAGTACTTC
TRBV5-4	NA	TRBD1	TRBJ1-4	CASSSLGQGATNEKLFF	TGTGCCAGCAGCTCCCTGGGACAGGGGGCTACTAATGAAAAACTGTTTTTT
TRBV4-2	NA	NA	TRBJ2-2	CASSRGQRTGELFF	TGTGCCAGCAGCCGAGGACAGAGGACCGGGGAGCTGTTTTTT
TRBV7-2	NA	NA	TRBJ2-3	CASSLDGAADTQYF	TGTGCCAGCAGCTTAGACGGAGCGGCAGATACGCAGTATTTT
TRBV6-1	NA	TRBD2	TRBJ2-7	CASSELLAGDDYF	TGTGCCAGCAGTGAACTACTAGCGGGGGATGACTACTTC
TRBV12-3/TRBV12-4	NA	NA	TRBJ2-7	CASTRRRSSEQYF	TGTGCCAGCACCCGTAGGAGGAGTTCCGAGCAGTACTTC
TRBV6-5	once	TRBD1	TRBJ1-5	CASGSGTVVSNQPQHF	TGTGCCAGCGGTTCCGGGACAGTTGTTAGCAATCAGCCCCAGCATTTT
TRBV10-3	NA	TRBD1	TRBJ2-7	CAISEFGQGYEQYF	TGTGCCATCAGTGAATTTGGACAGGGCTACGAGCAGTACTTC
TRBV11-2	NA	NA	TRBJ1-1	CASSLEGPGAEAFF	TGTGCCAGCAGCTTAGAGGGGCCCGGCGCTGAAGCTTTCTTT
TRBV7-2	NA	NA	TRBJ1-2	CASSSAPADGYGYTF	TGTGCCAGCAGCTCAGCCCCTGCGGATGGGTATGGCTACACCTTC